These T cell receptor beta chains were read from a single sample in a study of cytotoxic CD8 clonotypes in ibrutinib-treated CLL. Sequenced by immunoSEQ multiplex PCR; TCRdb stores in-frame clones only, minus some. This table has 58,000 or so clones, around 60% appearing once. Sequenced material: PBMCs, taken after 12 months of ibrutinib treatment. The receptors shown here come from a human donor with chronic lymphocytic leukemia. The CDR3 runs from the conserved cysteine through the conserved F or W. A D gene is named only where the DNA matches it firmly. Clone size is shown for a subset of rows, as once, few, many or a class of expanded clone.

D	J	V	size	CDR3	DNA
TRBD1	TRBJ2-5	TRBV11-2	-	CASSELNRGKTQYF	TGTGCCAGCAGCGAATTAAACAGGGGCAAGACCCAGTACTTC
-	TRBJ1-4	TRBV21-1	-	CASSIVPNEKLFF	TGTGCCAGCAGCATAGTCCCCAATGAAAAACTGTTTTTT
TRBD2	TRBJ2-5	TRBV10-3	-	CAIGTSKETQYF	TGTGCCATCGGGACTAGTAAAGAGACCCAGTACTTC
TRBD2	TRBJ2-3	TRBV28	-	CASSLRSGAGTQYF	TGTGCCAGCAGCTTACGGAGCGGGGCAGGGACGCAGTATTTT
TRBD1	TRBJ2-2	TRBV28	few	CASSLTGGNTGELFF	TGTGCCAGCAGTTTGACAGGGGGGAACACCGGGGAGCTGTTTTTT
TRBD1	TRBJ1-2	TRBV2	-	CASSVLAGQGYGYTF	TGTGCCAGCAGTGTCCTCGCGGGACAGGGATATGGCTACACCTTC
-	TRBJ1-5	TRBV5-6	-	CASSFGAKGSNQPQHF	TGTGCCAGCAGCTTTGGCGCGAAGGGGAGCAATCAGCCCCAGCATTTT
-	TRBJ1-4	TRBV5-1	-	CASSSRTNEKLFF	TGCGCCAGCAGCTCCAGAACTAATGAAAAACTGTTTTTT
-	TRBJ2-1	TRBV28	-	CASSLRSSYNEQFF	TGTGCCAGCAGTTTAAGAAGCTCCTACAATGAGCAGTTCTTC
-	TRBJ2-2	TRBV10-2	once	CASNLGTGELFF	TGCGCCAGCAATTTGGGCACCGGGGAGCTGTTTTTT